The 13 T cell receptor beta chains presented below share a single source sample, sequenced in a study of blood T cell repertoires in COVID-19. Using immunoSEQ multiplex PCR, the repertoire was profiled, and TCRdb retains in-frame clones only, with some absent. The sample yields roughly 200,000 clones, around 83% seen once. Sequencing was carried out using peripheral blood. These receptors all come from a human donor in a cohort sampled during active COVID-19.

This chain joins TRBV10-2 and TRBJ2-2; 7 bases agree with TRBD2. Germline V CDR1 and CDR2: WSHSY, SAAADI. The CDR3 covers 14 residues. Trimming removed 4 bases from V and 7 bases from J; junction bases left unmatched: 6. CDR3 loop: CASSASGIVGELFF. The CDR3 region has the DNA TGCGCCAGCAGTGCCAGCGGGATCGTCGGGGAGCTGTTTTTT.

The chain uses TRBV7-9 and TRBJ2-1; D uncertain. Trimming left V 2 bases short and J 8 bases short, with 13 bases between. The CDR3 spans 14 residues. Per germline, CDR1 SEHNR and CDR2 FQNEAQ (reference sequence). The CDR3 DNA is TGTGCCAGCAGCTTAATCGCGAGAACCTATGAGCAGTTCTTC. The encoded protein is CASSLIARTYEQFF.

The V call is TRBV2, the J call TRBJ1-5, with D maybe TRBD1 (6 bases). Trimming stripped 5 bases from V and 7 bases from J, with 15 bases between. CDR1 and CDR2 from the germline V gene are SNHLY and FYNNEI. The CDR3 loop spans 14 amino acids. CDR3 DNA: TGTGCCAGCAGTACCACAGGGTCGGGGCAGCCCCAGCATTTT. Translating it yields CASSTTGSGQPQHF.

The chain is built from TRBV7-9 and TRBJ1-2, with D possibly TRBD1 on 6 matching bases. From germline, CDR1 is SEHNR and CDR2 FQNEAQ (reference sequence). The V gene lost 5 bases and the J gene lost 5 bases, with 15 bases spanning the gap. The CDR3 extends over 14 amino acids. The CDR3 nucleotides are TGTGCCAGCAGCCCTACAGGGACGTGGTATGGCTACACCTTC. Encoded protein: CASSPTGTWYGYTF.

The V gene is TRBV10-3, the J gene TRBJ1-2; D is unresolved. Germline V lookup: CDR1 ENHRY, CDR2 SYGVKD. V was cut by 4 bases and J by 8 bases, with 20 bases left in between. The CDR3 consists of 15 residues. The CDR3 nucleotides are TGTGCCATCAGTGGGCGGACGGGAGAGCTTGAAGGCTACACCTTC. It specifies CAISGRTGELEGYTF.

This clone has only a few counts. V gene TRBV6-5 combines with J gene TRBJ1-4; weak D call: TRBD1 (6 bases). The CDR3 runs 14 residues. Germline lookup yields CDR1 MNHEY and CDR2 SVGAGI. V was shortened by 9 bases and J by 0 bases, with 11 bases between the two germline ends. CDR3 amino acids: CARNRVPTNEKLFF. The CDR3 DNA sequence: TGTGCCAGAAACAGGGTTCCAACTAATGAAAAACTGTTTTTT.

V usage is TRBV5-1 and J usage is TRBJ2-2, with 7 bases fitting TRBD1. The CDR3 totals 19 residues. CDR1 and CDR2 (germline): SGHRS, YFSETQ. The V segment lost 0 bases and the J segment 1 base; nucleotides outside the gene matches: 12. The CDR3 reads CASSLVGLLGGENTGELFF. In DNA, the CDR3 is TGCGCCAGCAGCTTGGTCGGACTGCTAGGGGGCGAGAACACCGGGGAGCTGTTTTTT. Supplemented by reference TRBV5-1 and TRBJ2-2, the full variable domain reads KAGVTQTPRYLIKTRGQQVTLSCSPISGHRSVSWYQQTPGQGLQFLFEYFSETQRNKGNFPGRFSGRQFSNSRSEMNVSTLELGDSALYLCASSLVGLLGGENTGELFFGEGSRLTVL.

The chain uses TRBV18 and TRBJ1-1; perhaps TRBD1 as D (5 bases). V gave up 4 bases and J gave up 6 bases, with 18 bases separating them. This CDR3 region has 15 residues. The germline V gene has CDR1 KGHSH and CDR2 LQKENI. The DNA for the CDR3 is TGTGCCAGCTCACTCACCCAGGGCGGCTACTCTGAAGCTTTCTTT. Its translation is CASSLTQGGYSEAFF.

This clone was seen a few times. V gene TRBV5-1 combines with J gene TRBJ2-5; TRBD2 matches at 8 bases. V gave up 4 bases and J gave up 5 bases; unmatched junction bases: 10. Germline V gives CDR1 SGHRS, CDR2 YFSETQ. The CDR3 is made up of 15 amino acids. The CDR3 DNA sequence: TGCGCCAGCAGCCTCGGGACTAGAGTCGGCGAGACCCAGTACTTC. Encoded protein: CASSLGTRVGETQYF.

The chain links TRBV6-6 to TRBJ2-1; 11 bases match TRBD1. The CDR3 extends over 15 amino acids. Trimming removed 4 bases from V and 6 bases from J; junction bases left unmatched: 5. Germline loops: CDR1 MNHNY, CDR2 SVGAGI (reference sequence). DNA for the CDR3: TGTGCCAGCAGTTCCACCGGGACAGGGGGCAATGAGCAGTTCTTC. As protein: CASSSTGTGGNEQFF.

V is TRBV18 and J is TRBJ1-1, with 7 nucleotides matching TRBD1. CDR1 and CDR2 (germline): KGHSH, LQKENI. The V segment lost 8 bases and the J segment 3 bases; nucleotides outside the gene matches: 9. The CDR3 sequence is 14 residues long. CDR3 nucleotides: TGTGCCAGCCTATACTCCCAGGGGGACACTGAAGCTTTCTTT. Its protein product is CASLYSQGDTEAFF.

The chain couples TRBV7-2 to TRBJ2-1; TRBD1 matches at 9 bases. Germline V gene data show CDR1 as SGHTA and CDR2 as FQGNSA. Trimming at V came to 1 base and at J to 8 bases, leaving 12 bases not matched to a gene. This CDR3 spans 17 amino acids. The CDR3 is CASSLDITGGRRDEQFF. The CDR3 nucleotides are TGTGCCAGCAGCTTAGACATTACAGGGGGCAGGCGTGATGAGCAGTTCTTC.

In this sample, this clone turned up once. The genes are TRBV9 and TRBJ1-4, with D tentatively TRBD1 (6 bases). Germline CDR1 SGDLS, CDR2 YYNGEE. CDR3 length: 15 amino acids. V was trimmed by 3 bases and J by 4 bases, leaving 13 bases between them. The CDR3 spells CASSAGQLSNEKLFF. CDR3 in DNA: TGTGCCAGCAGCGCCGGACAGTTAAGTAATGAAAAACTGTTTTTT.